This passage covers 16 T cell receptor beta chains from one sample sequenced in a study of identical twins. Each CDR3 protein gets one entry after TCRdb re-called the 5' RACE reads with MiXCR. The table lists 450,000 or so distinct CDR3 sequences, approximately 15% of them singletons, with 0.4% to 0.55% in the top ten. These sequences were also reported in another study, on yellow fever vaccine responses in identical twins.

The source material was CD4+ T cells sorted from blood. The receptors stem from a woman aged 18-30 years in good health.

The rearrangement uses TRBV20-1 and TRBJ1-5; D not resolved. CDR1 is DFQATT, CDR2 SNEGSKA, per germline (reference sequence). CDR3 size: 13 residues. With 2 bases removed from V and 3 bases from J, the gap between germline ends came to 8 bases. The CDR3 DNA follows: TGCAGTGCTAGATCGCAAGACAATCAGCCCCAGCATTTT. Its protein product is CSARSQDNQPQHF.

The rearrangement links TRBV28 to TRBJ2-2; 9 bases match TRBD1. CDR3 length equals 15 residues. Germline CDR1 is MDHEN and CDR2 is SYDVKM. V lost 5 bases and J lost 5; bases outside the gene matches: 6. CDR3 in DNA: TGTGCCAGCAGTGCCCTAGGACAGGGGACCGGGGAGCTGTTTTTT. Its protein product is CASSALGQGTGELFF.

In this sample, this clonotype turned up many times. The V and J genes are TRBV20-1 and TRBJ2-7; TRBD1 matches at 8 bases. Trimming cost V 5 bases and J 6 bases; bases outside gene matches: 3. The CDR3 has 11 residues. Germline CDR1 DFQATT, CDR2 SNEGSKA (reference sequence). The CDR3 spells CSASQGGEQYF. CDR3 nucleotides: TGCAGTGCTTCACAGGGGGGCGAGCAGTACTTC.

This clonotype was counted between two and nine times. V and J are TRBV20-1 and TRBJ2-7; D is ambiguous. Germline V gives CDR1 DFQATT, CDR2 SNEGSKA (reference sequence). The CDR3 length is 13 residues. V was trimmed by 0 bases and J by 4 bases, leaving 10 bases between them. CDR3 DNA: TGCAGTGCTAGAGATGAAGGGAAATACGAGCAGTACTTC. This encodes CSARDEGKYEQYF.

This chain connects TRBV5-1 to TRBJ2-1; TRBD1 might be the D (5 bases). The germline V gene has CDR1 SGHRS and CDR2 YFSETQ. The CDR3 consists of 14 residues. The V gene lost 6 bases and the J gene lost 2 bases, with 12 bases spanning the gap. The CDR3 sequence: CASTLDTTYNEQFF. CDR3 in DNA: TGCGCCAGCACCCTGGACACGACCTACAATGAGCAGTTCTTC.

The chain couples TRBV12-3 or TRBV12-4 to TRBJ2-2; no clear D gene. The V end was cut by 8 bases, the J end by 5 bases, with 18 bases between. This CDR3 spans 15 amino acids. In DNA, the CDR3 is TGTGCCAGCGATCGACAAAAGTTGGGTACCGGGGAGCTGTTTTTT. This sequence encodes CASDRQKLGTGELFF.

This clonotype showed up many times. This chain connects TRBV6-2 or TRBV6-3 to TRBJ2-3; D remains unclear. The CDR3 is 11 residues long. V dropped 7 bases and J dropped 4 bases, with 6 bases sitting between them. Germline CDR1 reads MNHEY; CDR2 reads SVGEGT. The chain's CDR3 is CASTSADTQYF. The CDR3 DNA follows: TGTGCCAGCACTTCAGCAGATACGCAGTATTTT.

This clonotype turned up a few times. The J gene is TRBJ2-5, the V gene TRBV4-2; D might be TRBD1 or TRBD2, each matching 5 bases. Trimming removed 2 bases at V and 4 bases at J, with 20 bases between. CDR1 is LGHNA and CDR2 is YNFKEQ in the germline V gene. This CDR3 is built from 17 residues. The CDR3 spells CASSQRRTGRFGETQYF. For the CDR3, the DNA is TGTGCCAGCAGCCAACGGCGGACGGGGCGGTTTGGAGAGACCCAGTACTTC.

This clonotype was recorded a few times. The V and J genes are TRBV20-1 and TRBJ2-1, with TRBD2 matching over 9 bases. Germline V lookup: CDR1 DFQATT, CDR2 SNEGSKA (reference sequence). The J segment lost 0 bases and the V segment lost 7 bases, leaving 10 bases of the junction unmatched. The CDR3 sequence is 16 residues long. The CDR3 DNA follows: TGCAGTGTGGGGCGGGAGGGGATGAGCTCCTACAATGAGCAGTTCTTC. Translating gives CSVGREGMSSYNEQFF.

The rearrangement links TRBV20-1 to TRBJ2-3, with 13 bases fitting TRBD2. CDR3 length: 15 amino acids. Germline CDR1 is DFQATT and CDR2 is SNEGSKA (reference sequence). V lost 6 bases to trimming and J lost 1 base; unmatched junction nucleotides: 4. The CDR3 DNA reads TGCAGTGCCTTGGGACTAGCGGGGCGCACAGATACGCAGTATTTT. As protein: CSALGLAGRTDTQYF.

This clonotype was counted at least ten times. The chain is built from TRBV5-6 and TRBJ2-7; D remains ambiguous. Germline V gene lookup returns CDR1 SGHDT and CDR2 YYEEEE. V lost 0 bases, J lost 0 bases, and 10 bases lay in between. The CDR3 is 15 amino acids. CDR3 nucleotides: TGTGCCAGCAGCTTGGGAAGGCTACACTCCTACGAGCAGTACTTC. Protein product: CASSLGRLHSYEQYF. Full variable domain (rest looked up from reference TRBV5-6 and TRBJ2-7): DAGVTQSPTHLIKTRGQQVTLRCSPKSGHDTVSWYQQALGQGPQFIFQYYEEEERQRGNFPDRFSGHQFPNYSSELNVNALLLGDSALYLCASSLGRLHSYEQYFGPGTRLTVT.

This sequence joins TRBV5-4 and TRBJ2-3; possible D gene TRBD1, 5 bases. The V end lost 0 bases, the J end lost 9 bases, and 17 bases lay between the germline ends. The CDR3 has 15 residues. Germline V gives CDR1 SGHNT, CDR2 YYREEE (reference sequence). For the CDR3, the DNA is TGTGCCAGCAGCTTGGAAGGGGTCTCCCGCGGCACGCAGTATTTT. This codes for CASSLEGVSRGTQYF.

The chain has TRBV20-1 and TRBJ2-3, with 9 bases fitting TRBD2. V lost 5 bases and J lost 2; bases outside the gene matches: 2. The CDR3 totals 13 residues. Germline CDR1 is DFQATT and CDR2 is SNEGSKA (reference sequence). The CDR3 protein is CSALAGTTDTQYF. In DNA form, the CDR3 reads TGCAGTGCTCTAGCGGGGACCACAGATACGCAGTATTTT.

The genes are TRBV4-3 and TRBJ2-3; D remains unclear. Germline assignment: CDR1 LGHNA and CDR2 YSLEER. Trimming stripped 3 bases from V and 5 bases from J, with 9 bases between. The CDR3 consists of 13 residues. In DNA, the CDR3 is TGCGCCAGCAGCCACAATATTGGAGATACGCAGTATTTT. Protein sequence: CASSHNIGDTQYF.

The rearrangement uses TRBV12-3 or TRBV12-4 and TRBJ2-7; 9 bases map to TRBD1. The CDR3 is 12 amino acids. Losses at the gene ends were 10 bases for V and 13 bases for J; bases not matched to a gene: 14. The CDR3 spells CATGQGYGGQYF. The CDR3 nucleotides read TGTGCCACGGGACAGGGATATGGAGGTCAATACTTC.

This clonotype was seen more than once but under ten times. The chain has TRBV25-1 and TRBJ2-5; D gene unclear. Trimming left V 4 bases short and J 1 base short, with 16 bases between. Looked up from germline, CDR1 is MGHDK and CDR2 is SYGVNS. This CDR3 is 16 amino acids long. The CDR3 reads CASSVGHPARQETQYF. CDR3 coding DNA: TGTGCCAGCAGTGTTGGCCACCCGGCCCGCCAAGAGACCCAGTACTTC.